Listed below are T cell receptor beta chains from one sample, sequenced in a study of early T cells in non-severe SARS-CoV-2 infection. TCRdb re-called the 5' RACE reads with MiXCR, one entry per CDR3 protein. The data show around 33,000 distinct CDR3 sequences, roughly 5.7% seen once. Specimen: whole blood. The origin of the receptors is an adult who was a healthcare worker with PCR-confirmed SARS-CoV-2 infection or an uninfected control (not recorded which). CDR3s include the opening cysteine and the closing phenylalanine or tryptophan. The D gene is left open where the match is weak. Some rows mark clone size as missing; the rest say once, few, many or name a class of expanded clone.

d_gene: -; abundance: many; v_gene: TRBV12-3/TRBV12-4; j_gene: TRBJ1-1; CDR3nt: TGTGCCAGCAGGAAGGGACAACTAAGGACTGAAGCTTTCTTT; CDR3aa: CASRKGQLRTEAFF
d_gene: TRBD1; abundance: many; v_gene: TRBV28; j_gene: TRBJ2-2; CDR3nt: TGTGCCAGCAGTAGACCGGGACAGGGAGCTGCCGGGGAGCTGTTTTTT; CDR3aa: CASSRPGQGAAGELFF
d_gene: -; abundance: few; v_gene: TRBV6-2/TRBV6-3; j_gene: TRBJ1-1; CDR3nt: TGTGCCAGCAGTTACTCGGTTACTGAAGCTTTCTTT; CDR3aa: CASSYSVTEAFF
d_gene: -; abundance: many; v_gene: TRBV4-2; j_gene: TRBJ1-4; CDR3nt: TGTGCCAGCAGCCAAGATTTAGTGTCCATTAGAGCCCGGGTAACTAATGAAAAACTGTTTTTT; CDR3aa: CASSQDLVSIRARVTNEKLFF
d_gene: -; abundance: -; v_gene: TRBV6-5; j_gene: TRBJ2-3; CDR3nt: TGTGCCAGCAGTTACTCGTCAGGTTTGACAGATACGCAGTATTTT; CDR3aa: CASSYSSGLTDTQYF
d_gene: -; abundance: many; v_gene: TRBV20-1; j_gene: TRBJ1-5; CDR3nt: TGCAGTGCTAGAGATCCGGGACGCTCGGACAATCAGCCCCAGCATTTT; CDR3aa: CSARDPGRSDNQPQHF
d_gene: -; abundance: many; v_gene: TRBV27; j_gene: TRBJ2-3; CDR3nt: TGTGCCAGCAGTCTTAATTCGGGACCAACAGATACGCAGTATTTT; CDR3aa: CASSLNSGPTDTQYF
d_gene: TRBD1; abundance: -; v_gene: TRBV28; j_gene: TRBJ2-7; CDR3nt: TGTGCCAGCAGTACCGGGACAGGGAAGTACGAGCAGTACTTC; CDR3aa: CASSTGTGKYEQYF
d_gene: -; abundance: once; v_gene: TRBV5-1; j_gene: TRBJ2-2; CDR3nt: TGCGCCAGCAGCTTGGCCCTCGGGGAGCTGTTTTTT; CDR3aa: CASSLALGELFF
d_gene: TRBD1; abundance: medium-sized; v_gene: TRBV20-1; j_gene: TRBJ1-5; CDR3nt: TGCAGTGCTGCCTTACAGGGGAGGGAACAGCCCCAGCATTTT; CDR3aa: CSAALQGREQPQHF
d_gene: -; abundance: many; v_gene: TRBV27; j_gene: TRBJ1-5; CDR3nt: TGTGCCAGCAGTTTAGAAGGTACTGGCAATCAGCCCCAGCATTTT; CDR3aa: CASSLEGTGNQPQHF
d_gene: TRBD1; abundance: many; v_gene: TRBV7-2; j_gene: TRBJ2-6; CDR3nt: TGTGCCAGCAGCCTAACACCCCCCAGACAGGGAATCACTGGGGCCAACGTCCTGACTTTC; CDR3aa: CASSLTPPRQGITGANVLTF
d_gene: -; abundance: few; v_gene: TRBV29-1; j_gene: TRBJ2-7; CDR3nt: TGCAGCGTTGAAGGAGTGACGGACTACGAGCAGTACTTC; CDR3aa: CSVEGVTDYEQYF
d_gene: TRBD2; abundance: many; v_gene: TRBV4-3; j_gene: TRBJ2-3; CDR3nt: TGCGCCAGCAGCCAAGATGTGGTAGCGGGGGATACAGATACGCAGTATTTT; CDR3aa: CASSQDVVAGDTDTQYF
d_gene: TRBD1; abundance: few; v_gene: TRBV7-2; j_gene: TRBJ2-7; CDR3nt: TGTGCCAGCAGCCTGGGACAGTTCTACGAGCAGTACTTC; CDR3aa: CASSLGQFYEQYF
d_gene: -; abundance: few; v_gene: TRBV5-8; j_gene: TRBJ1-5; CDR3nt: TGTGCCAGCAGCTGGAACCCGCAGGCGGGTTATAGCAATCAGCCCCAGCATTTT; CDR3aa: CASSWNPQAGYSNQPQHF
d_gene: TRBD1; abundance: few; v_gene: TRBV9; j_gene: TRBJ2-7; CDR3nt: TGTGCCAGCAGCGTAGGGACAGGGATTTTGACGCAGTACTTC; CDR3aa: CASSVGTGILTQYF
d_gene: -; abundance: -; v_gene: TRBV6-2/TRBV6-3; j_gene: TRBJ2-7; CDR3nt: TGTGCCAGCAGTTACTCGCGGGACACCTACGAGCAGTACTTC; CDR3aa: CASSYSRDTYEQYF
d_gene: -; abundance: many; v_gene: TRBV6-5; j_gene: TRBJ1-2; CDR3nt: TGTGCCAGCAGTTACAGGGGACATGAGGATGGCTACACCTTC; CDR3aa: CASSYRGHEDGYTF
d_gene: TRBD1; abundance: many; v_gene: TRBV12-3/TRBV12-4; j_gene: TRBJ2-1; CDR3nt: TGTGCCAGCAGTTACAGGGGTGATGAGCAGTTCTTC; CDR3aa: CASSYRGDEQFF
d_gene: TRBD1; abundance: many; v_gene: TRBV20-1; j_gene: TRBJ1-1; CDR3nt: TGCAGTGCTGGCCAGACAGGGTTCCCTGAAGCTTTCTTT; CDR3aa: CSAGQTGFPEAFF
d_gene: TRBD2; abundance: medium-sized; v_gene: TRBV7-2; j_gene: TRBJ2-1; CDR3nt: TGTGCCAGCAGGAGGGGACTAACCAGCTCCTACAATGAGCAGTTCTTC; CDR3aa: CASRRGLTSSYNEQFF
d_gene: -; abundance: many; v_gene: TRBV10-2; j_gene: TRBJ1-1; CDR3nt: TGCGCCAGCAGTGAGGAGGGCGTATGGACTGAAGCTTTCTTT; CDR3aa: CASSEEGVWTEAFF
d_gene: TRBD1; abundance: medium-sized; v_gene: TRBV10-1; j_gene: TRBJ1-1; CDR3nt: TGCGCCAGCAGTGAGTCTAGACAGGGTAGCTGTGGGGACACTGAAGCTTTCTTT; CDR3aa: CASSESRQGSCGDTEAFF
d_gene: -; abundance: few; v_gene: TRBV6-1; j_gene: TRBJ2-3; CDR3nt: TGTGCCAGCAGATCATTTGCAGATACGCAGTATTTT; CDR3aa: CASRSFADTQYF
d_gene: -; abundance: -; v_gene: TRBV11-2; j_gene: TRBJ1-1; CDR3nt: TGTGCCAGCAGCTTACAGGTGAACACTGAAGCTTTCTTT; CDR3aa: CASSLQVNTEAFF
d_gene: -; abundance: few; v_gene: TRBV19; j_gene: TRBJ1-4; CDR3nt: TGTGCCAGTAGTACGGGAGGAACTAATGAAAAACTGTTTTTT; CDR3aa: CASSTGGTNEKLFF
d_gene: -; abundance: many; v_gene: TRBV12-3/TRBV12-4; j_gene: TRBJ2-3; CDR3nt: TGTGCCAGCAGTCCGACGGGGTTGTCCACAGATACGCAGTATTTT; CDR3aa: CASSPTGLSTDTQYF
d_gene: -; abundance: many; v_gene: TRBV6-5; j_gene: TRBJ1-1; CDR3nt: TGTGCCAGCAGTTACCAAGGGACCGTCGAAGCTTTCTTT; CDR3aa: CASSYQGTVEAFF
d_gene: TRBD2; abundance: few; v_gene: TRBV7-2; j_gene: TRBJ2-1; CDR3nt: TGTGCCAGCAGCCGTAGCGGGGGGTCATACAATGAGCAGTTCTTC; CDR3aa: CASSRSGGSYNEQFF
d_gene: -; abundance: medium-sized; v_gene: TRBV4-2; j_gene: TRBJ2-3; CDR3nt: TGTGCCAGCAGACCCGACACTAGCACAGATACGCAGTATTTT; CDR3aa: CASRPDTSTDTQYF
d_gene: -; abundance: many; v_gene: TRBV9; j_gene: TRBJ2-1; CDR3nt: TGTGCCAGCAGCGTAATGGGGGCTTCCTACAATGAGCAGTTCTTC; CDR3aa: CASSVMGASYNEQFF
d_gene: TRBD1; abundance: few; v_gene: TRBV29-1; j_gene: TRBJ2-1; CDR3nt: TGCAGCACCCGGGACAGTCACAATGAGCAGTTCTTC; CDR3aa: CSTRDSHNEQFF
d_gene: -; abundance: many; v_gene: TRBV5-1; j_gene: TRBJ2-6; CDR3nt: TGCGCCAGCAGCTTGGCCGTAAGCTCTGGGGCCAACGTCCTGACTTTC; CDR3aa: CASSLAVSSGANVLTF
d_gene: -; abundance: -; v_gene: TRBV20-1; j_gene: TRBJ2-7; CDR3nt: TGCAGTGCTAGAGGGCTAGCCTACGAGCAGTACTTC; CDR3aa: CSARGLAYEQYF
d_gene: -; abundance: many; v_gene: TRBV5-8; j_gene: TRBJ1-1; CDR3nt: TGTGCCAGCAGCTTGAATGTGGCGTGGGGTGAAGCTTTCTTT; CDR3aa: CASSLNVAWGEAFF
d_gene: TRBD2; abundance: many; v_gene: TRBV3-1; j_gene: TRBJ2-5; CDR3nt: TGTGCCAGCAGCCAAGATGATAGCGGGGACATGGAGACCCAGTACTTC; CDR3aa: CASSQDDSGDMETQYF
d_gene: -; abundance: many; v_gene: TRBV28; j_gene: TRBJ2-7; CDR3nt: TGTGCCAGCAGTTTAGTTCAGGGGGGGTCCTACGAGCAGTACTTC; CDR3aa: CASSLVQGGSYEQYF
d_gene: -; abundance: few; v_gene: TRBV5-1; j_gene: TRBJ2-3; CDR3nt: TGCGCCAGCAGCTCCTGGGGAGATACGCAGTATTTT; CDR3aa: CASSSWGDTQYF
d_gene: -; abundance: few; v_gene: TRBV3-1; j_gene: TRBJ2-1; CDR3nt: TGTGCCAGCAGCCAAGGGAGTGAGCAGTTCTTC; CDR3aa: CASSQGSEQFF
d_gene: -; abundance: many; v_gene: TRBV6-1; j_gene: TRBJ2-2; CDR3nt: TGTGCCAGCAGTAAGGCAGTTGGGGGAGGCACCGGGGAGCTGTTTTTT; CDR3aa: CASSKAVGGGTGELFF
d_gene: -; abundance: -; v_gene: TRBV7-2; j_gene: TRBJ2-2; CDR3nt: TGTGCCAGCAGGCGGCAGGGTGGGGACACCGGGGAGCTGTTTTTT; CDR3aa: CASRRQGGDTGELFF
d_gene: -; abundance: many; v_gene: TRBV7-6; j_gene: TRBJ2-2; CDR3nt: TGTGCCAGCAGCCTACTTCCGAACACCGGGGAGCTGTTTTTT; CDR3aa: CASSLLPNTGELFF
d_gene: TRBD1; abundance: many; v_gene: TRBV29-1; j_gene: TRBJ1-1; CDR3nt: TGCAGCGCTGACAGGGGGCTTGGGACTGAAGCTTTCTTT; CDR3aa: CSADRGLGTEAFF
d_gene: TRBD1; abundance: many; v_gene: TRBV18; j_gene: TRBJ1-2; CDR3nt: TGTGCCAGCTCACTCACAGGGGGCGAAGTGAACTATGGCTACACCTTC; CDR3aa: CASSLTGGEVNYGYTF
d_gene: TRBD1; abundance: medium-sized; v_gene: TRBV4-3; j_gene: TRBJ1-2; CDR3nt: TGCGCCAGCAGCCAAGATGTAGGGGGACAGGTCTATGGCTACACCTTC; CDR3aa: CASSQDVGGQVYGYTF
d_gene: -; abundance: few; v_gene: TRBV28; j_gene: TRBJ2-2; CDR3nt: TGTGCCAGCAGTTTAAATGGGGGAAGCGGGGAGCTGTTTTTT; CDR3aa: CASSLNGGSGELFF
d_gene: TRBD2; abundance: many; v_gene: TRBV3-1; j_gene: TRBJ2-5; CDR3nt: TGTGCCAGCAGCCCCCGAGTAGCGGGGGGAGAGACCCAGTACTTC; CDR3aa: CASSPRVAGGETQYF
d_gene: -; abundance: -; v_gene: TRBV7-9; j_gene: TRBJ2-7; CDR3nt: TGTGCCAGCAGCTGGTGGGGGGACAATTCCTACGAGCAGTACTTC; CDR3aa: CASSWWGDNSYEQYF
d_gene: TRBD1; abundance: few; v_gene: TRBV5-5; j_gene: TRBJ1-1; CDR3nt: TGTGCCAGCAGCCCCGTATCGCACAGGGGATCCACTGAAGCTTTCTTT; CDR3aa: CASSPVSHRGSTEAFF
d_gene: -; abundance: many; v_gene: TRBV19; j_gene: TRBJ2-1; CDR3nt: TGTGCCAGTAGTATTGGCCAGAACAATGAGCAGTTCTTC; CDR3aa: CASSIGQNNEQFF
d_gene: TRBD1; abundance: -; v_gene: TRBV7-8; j_gene: TRBJ1-5; CDR3nt: TGTGCCAGCAGCCCCGGGACAGGGTATTCGCCCCAGCATTTT; CDR3aa: CASSPGTGYSPQHF
d_gene: TRBD2; abundance: -; v_gene: TRBV30; j_gene: TRBJ2-7; CDR3nt: TGTGCCTGGAGTACACTAGCGGGGATTAATTCCTACGAGCAGTACTTC; CDR3aa: CAWSTLAGINSYEQYF
d_gene: -; abundance: many; v_gene: TRBV6-5; j_gene: TRBJ2-1; CDR3nt: TGTGCCAGCAGTTATAGGGGGAATGAGCAGTTCTTC; CDR3aa: CASSYRGNEQFF